Below, 25 T cell receptor beta chains from the same sample are listed, as sequenced in a study of post-analysis software for immune sequencing data. Each TCR beta cDNA library carried unique molecular identifiers. TCRdb independently ran MiXCR on the PCR reads; one entry per CDR3 protein. The sample contains hundreds of thousands of distinct CDR3 sequences, 25% to 30% of which appear only once. Findings and caveats of the study: Among roughly 5 TRBV segments more frequent in patients than controls were TRBV5-6, TRBV5-1 and TRBV20-1.

The antigens of these receptors remain unknown. Input material: blood. These receptors came from a girl aged 5-17 years with multiple sclerosis.

This chain links TRBV5-5 with TRBJ1-5; 11 nucleotides agree with TRBD1. J lost 7 bases, V lost 4 bases, and 4 bases had no gene match. The CDR3 has 14 amino acids. Germline V gene sequence: CDR1 SGHKS, CDR2 YYEKEE (reference sequence). Written as DNA, the CDR3 is TGTGCCAGCAGCGGACAGGGGGCAAGGCAGCCCCAGCATTTT. As protein: CASSGQGARQPQHF.

V gene TRBV7-9 combines with J gene TRBJ2-1; 10 bases map to TRBD2. V was pared by 4 bases and J by 8 bases, with 11 bases of the junction left unmatched. In germline, CDR1 is SEHNR, CDR2 FQNEAQ (reference sequence). This CDR3 has 16 amino acids. The CDR3 protein is CASSSGATSGIYEQFF. For the CDR3, the DNA is TGTGCCAGCAGCTCGGGGGCAACTAGCGGGATCTATGAGCAGTTCTTC. The complete variable domain, with remaining parts taken from reference TRBV7-9 and TRBJ2-1, reads DTGVSQNPRHKITKRGQNVTFRCDPISEHNRLYWYRQTLGQGPEFLTYFQNEAQLEKSRLLSDRFSAERPKGSFSTLEIQRTEQGDSAMYLCASSSGATSGIYEQFFGPGTRLTVL.

The chain combines TRBV20-1 with TRBJ2-5; D might be TRBD2 (6 bases). V lost 5 bases, J lost 4 bases, and 17 bases lay in between. CDR1 is DFQATT and CDR2 is SNEGSKA in the germline V gene (reference sequence). CDR3 length equals 14 residues. CDR3 loop: CSAPDTGTLETQYF. The CDR3 nucleotides are TGCAGTGCTCCAGATACCGGGACTTTAGAGACCCAGTACTTC.

This clonotype was recorded at least ten times. The chain has TRBV7-2 and TRBJ2-5, with TRBD2 identical over 11 bases. This CDR3 has 14 amino acids. Germline CDR1 is SGHTA and CDR2 is FQGNSA. J lost 3 bases, V lost 7 bases, and 4 bases had no gene match. CDR3 sequence reads: CASIWGLAEETQYF. CDR3 sequence (DNA): TGTGCCAGCATCTGGGGACTAGCGGAAGAGACCCAGTACTTC.

There are a few counts of this clonotype. The chain carries TRBV6-1 and TRBJ2-4, with 7 bases matching TRBD2. Per the germline V gene, CDR1 is MNHNS and CDR2 is SASEGT. The V segment lost 2 bases and the J segment 0 bases; nucleotides outside the gene matches: 13. The length of the CDR3 is 19 residues. The CDR3 nucleotides read TGTGCCAGCAGTGAAACGCTAATAGCGGGTACAAAAGCCAAAAACATTCAGTACTTC. This sequence encodes CASSETLIAGTKAKNIQYF.

This clonotype was detected a few times. The chain uses TRBV7-8 and TRBJ2-7, with D perhaps TRBD1 or TRBD2 (5 bases each). The CDR3 is 17 amino acids. Germline loops: CDR1 SGHVS, CDR2 FQNEAQ. V lost 2 bases and J lost 2, with 19 bases in between. The CDR3 sequence is CASSLSPGPLSPYEQYF. The CDR3 DNA is TGTGCCAGCAGCTTAAGTCCGGGACCTCTTTCCCCCTACGAGCAGTACTTC. The variable domain in full, with the rest retrieved from reference TRBV7-8 and TRBJ2-7, is GAGVSQSPRYKVAKRGQDVALRCDPISGHVSLFWYQQALGQGPEFLTYFQNEAQLDKSGLPSDRFFAERPEGSVSTLKIQRTQQEDSAVYLCASSLSPGPLSPYEQYFGPGTRLTVT.

The chain couples TRBV20-1 to TRBJ2-7, with D perhaps TRBD2 (6 bases). Germline V gives CDR1 DFQATT, CDR2 SNEGSKA (reference sequence). V lost 6 bases to trimming and J lost 5 bases, with 20 bases between them. This CDR3 spans 14 amino acids. CDR3 residues: CSARQPTGRHEQYF. The CDR3 DNA follows: TGCAGTGCCCGCCAGCCCACCGGGAGACACGAGCAGTACTTC.

The rearrangement joins TRBV12-3 or TRBV12-4 to TRBJ1-5; TRBD1 aligns across 7 bases. The ends lost 2 bases at V and 5 bases at J; junction bases unmatched: 9. The CDR3 extends over 16 amino acids. DNA of the CDR3: TGTGCCAGCAGTTTATGGGGCGGCCAGGGGGATCAGCCCCAGCATTTT. It is translated as CASSLWGGQGDQPQHF.

The V gene is TRBV20-1, the J gene TRBJ2-7, with D perhaps matching TRBD1 (6 bases). CDR1 and CDR2 (germline): DFQATT, SNEGSKA (reference sequence). The ends were cut back, 5 bases at V and 4 bases at J, with 12 bases in the middle. This CDR3 is built from 12 residues. CDR3 residues: CSAYSGQYEQYF. The CDR3 DNA reads as TGCAGTGCTTACAGCGGACAGTACGAGCAGTACTTC.

There are a few counts of this clonotype. The chain is built from TRBV2 and TRBJ1-2; the match to TRBD1 covers 9 bases. Germline values: CDR1 SNHLY, CDR2 FYNNEI. V lost 7 bases to trimming and J lost 7 bases; unmatched junction nucleotides: 10. The CDR3 is 14 amino acids. The CDR3 loop is CASTAGGQGAGYTF. The CDR3 DNA reads TGTGCCAGCACCGCTGGGGGACAGGGAGCTGGCTACACCTTC.

V is TRBV20-1 and J is TRBJ2-1, with 9 bases identical to TRBD2. The CDR3 is 17 residues long. Germline values: CDR1 DFQATT, CDR2 SNEGSKA (reference sequence). Unmatched junction bases numbered 10, after V lost 0 bases and J lost 4 bases. The CDR3 here is CSARDQAGGPLYNEQFF. The CDR3 nucleotides read TGCAGTGCTAGAGATCAAGCGGGGGGCCCCCTATACAATGAGCAGTTCTTC.

The chain is built from TRBV12-3 or TRBV12-4 and TRBJ2-7; D could derive from TRBD1 or TRBD2 (6 bases each). The better agreement between TRBJ2-5 and the DNA end casts doubt on the J call. The length of the CDR3 is 11 residues. Here the CDR3 reads CASQGGETQYF. DNA of the CDR3: TGTGCCAGCCAAGGGGGGGAGACCCAGTACTTC.

The chain links TRBV29-1 to TRBJ2-1; D unresolved. The CDR3 extends over 11 amino acids. V lost 4 bases to trimming and J lost 6 bases, with 7 bases between them. Per the germline V gene, CDR1 is SQVTM and CDR2 is ANQGSEA. The CDR3 DNA is TGCAGCGTTGTTTGGGGCAATGAGCAGTTCTTC. Translation: CSVVWGNEQFF.

With regard to this clonotype: The junction does not match germline at one end; this may be a read error. The V and J genes are TRBV20-1 and TRBJ2-5; a weak D match, TRBD2 (6 bases). Germline CDR1 is DFQATT and CDR2 is SNEGSKA (reference sequence). The CDR3 consists of 14 residues. For the CDR3, the DNA is TGCAGTACTAGGAGGGAGGCCGGAAGGGAGACCCAGTACTTC. Its translation: CSTRREAGRETQYF.

This clonotype was counted a few times. V and J are TRBV25-1 and TRBJ1-2, with D possibly matching TRBD1 (5 bases). Per germline, CDR1 MGHDK and CDR2 SYGVNS. Trimming removed 3 bases from V and 6 bases from J, with 11 bases in between. The CDR3 has 13 residues. CDR3 sequence: CASSDSGRDGYTF. CDR3 nucleotides: TGTGCCAGCAGTGATTCAGGGCGCGATGGCTACACCTTC.

Comments on this clonotype: The junction differs from germline at one of its ends, possibly a read error. J is TRBJ2-3 and V is TRBV6-5; perhaps D is TRBD1 or TRBD2 (7 bases each). Germline V gene data show CDR1 as MNHEY and CDR2 as SVGAGI. The length of the CDR3 is 19 residues. This CDR3 reads CASSYRAGGGRETADTQCF. The CDR3 DNA reads as TGTGCCAGCAGTTACCGGGCAGGGGGGGGACGGGAGACGGCAGATACGCAGTGTTTT.

This clonotype was counted only a few times. CDR3 sequence: CASSPQGPGEQFF. For the CDR3, the DNA is TGTGCCAGCAGCCCCCAGGGCCCGGGTGAGCAGTTCTTC. J is TRBJ2-1 and V is TRBV7-9, with a tentative D call TRBD1 (5 bases). Germline V gene data show CDR1 as SEHNR and CDR2 as FQNEAQ (reference sequence). This CDR3 spans 13 amino acids. V lost 5 bases, J lost 9 bases, and 14 bases lay in between. Full variable domain (rest looked up from reference TRBV7-9 and TRBJ2-1): DTGVSQNPRHKITKRGQNVTFRCDPISEHNRLYWYRQTLGQGPEFLTYFQNEAQLEKSRLLSDRFSAERPKGSFSTLEIQRTEQGDSAMYLCASSPQGPGEQFFGPGTRLTVL.

Only a few counts were recorded for this clonotype. This chain links TRBV27 with TRBJ2-5; D might be TRBD1 (5 bases). In germline, CDR1 is MNHEY, CDR2 SMNVEV (reference sequence). The CDR3 has 15 residues. Trimming pared 5 bases from V and 4 bases from J, leaving 17 bases between. The CDR3 region is CASSAGYGILETQYF. The DNA of the CDR3 is TGTGCCAGCAGTGCAGGGTATGGGATTCTAGAGACCCAGTACTTC.

V and J are TRBV5-1 and TRBJ1-1; the D is unclear. Germline V gene data show CDR1 as SGHRS and CDR2 as YFSETQ. This CDR3 contains 14 residues. V was pared by 4 bases and J by 1 base, with 11 bases between. The CDR3 is CASSTNPGNTEAFF. CDR3 nucleotides: TGCGCCAGCAGCACAAACCCCGGGAACACTGAAGCTTTCTTT. The full variable domain, rest sourced from reference TRBV5-1 and TRBJ1-1, is KAGVTQTPRYLIKTRGQQVTLSCSPISGHRSVSWYQQTPGQGLQFLFEYFSETQRNKGNFPGRFSGRQFSNSRSEMNVSTLELGDSALYLCASSTNPGNTEAFFGQGTRLTVV.

This clonotype came up a few times. The chain joins TRBV6-5 to TRBJ2-7, with 9 bases lining up with TRBD1. Germline CDR1 reads MNHEY; CDR2 reads SVGAGI. J lost 2 bases, V lost 6 bases, and 8 bases had no gene match. The CDR3 is made up of 15 amino acids. The CDR3 is CASRKGQGLTYEQYF. As DNA, the CDR3 is TGTGCCAGCAGGAAGGGACAGGGTCTAACCTACGAGCAGTACTTC.

The chain is built from TRBV28 and TRBJ2-3; D is ambiguous. Germline V CDR1 and CDR2: MDHEN, SYDVKM. CDR3 length equals 15 residues. Between the trimmed V and J ends, which lost 5 bases and 11 bases, there was a span of 23 bases. The CDR3 DNA is TGTGCCAGCAGTCGGACCCAGGTGGGCCAGTCACAGCAGTATTTT. As protein: CASSRTQVGQSQQYF.

Only a few counts were recorded for this clonotype. The chain uses TRBV7-2 and TRBJ1-5; D is unresolved. This CDR3 region has 13 residues. Germline V gene data show CDR1 as SGHTA and CDR2 as FQGNSA. V shed 1 base and J shed 5 bases, with 6 bases lying between them. The CDR3 is CASSLGAYQPQHF. Written as DNA, the CDR3 is TGTGCCAGCAGCTTAGGGGCCTATCAGCCCCAGCATTTT.

In its sample, this clonotype was seen many times. The chain carries TRBV10-3 and TRBJ2-7; TRBD2 agrees at 9 bases. Germline CDR1 and CDR2: ENHRY and SYGVKD. Trimming took 10 bases from V and 0 from J; bases not matched to a gene: 10. The CDR3 is made up of 15 amino acids. In DNA, the CDR3 is TGTGCCACCCGTTGGGCTAGCGGGACCTCCTACGAGCAGTACTTC. It specifies CATRWASGTSYEQYF.

This clonotype was seen a few times. This chain joins TRBV7-9 and TRBJ2-5; D is ambiguous. Trimming pared 8 bases from V and 2 bases from J, leaving 18 bases between. CDR3 length: 15 residues. Germline CDR1 is SEHNR and CDR2 is FQNEAQ (reference sequence). The CDR3 spells CASSLLGPPQETQYF. The DNA for the CDR3 is TGTGCCAGCTCTCTATTAGGACCCCCACAAGAGACCCAGTACTTC.

This clonotype was detected a few times. The gene calls are TRBV18 and TRBJ2-4, with TRBD1 matching 8 bases. V gave up 2 bases and J gave up 1 base; unmatched junction bases: 10. Germline assignment: CDR1 KGHSH and CDR2 LQKENI. This CDR3 spans 18 amino acids. The CDR3 DNA sequence: TGTGCCAGCTCACCATTTCCGGACAGGGAGGTTGCCAAAAACATTCAGTACTTC. Protein sequence: CASSPFPDREVAKNIQYF.